A single sample is the source of the 22 T cell receptor beta chains below, sequenced in a study of T cell responses to AZD1222 COVID-19 vaccine. Profiled with immunoSEQ multiplex PCR; TCRdb holds only in-frame clones, not every one. The sample carries some 80,000 clones, nearly 90% recorded once. Source: peripheral blood, taken on day 0 of MenACWY control vaccination. These receptor sequences come from an adult in good health.

The V call is TRBV11-3, the J call TRBJ2-1, with D hard to call. CDR1 and CDR2 from the germline V gene are SGHNT and YENEEA. The CDR3 is made up of 13 amino acids. V was clipped by 2 bases and J by 6 bases, with 8 bases between them. CDR3 nucleotides: TGTGCCAGCAGCTTAACTGATCTCAATGAGCAGTTCTTC. Translating gives CASSLTDLNEQFF.

The V call is TRBV6-1, the J call TRBJ1-2; the D is unclear. The CDR3 has 13 residues. V lost 2 bases, J lost 4 bases, and 8 bases lay in between. CDR1 and CDR2 from the germline V gene are MNHNS and SASEGT. The CDR3 DNA is TGTGCCAGCAGTGAACGTGCGATCTATGGCTACACCTTC. Amino acids: CASSERAIYGYTF.

The V call is TRBV7-8, the J call TRBJ1-1; TRBD1 might be the D (5 bases). The V end was cut by 5 bases, the J end by 0 bases, with 16 bases between. The length of the CDR3 is 16 residues. CDR1 and CDR2 from the germline V gene are SGHVS and FQNEAQ. The CDR3 reads CASSPVGVLMNTEAFF. The CDR3 DNA reads as TGTGCCAGCAGCCCGGTAGGGGTTCTCATGAACACTGAAGCTTTCTTT.

This chain links TRBV19 with TRBJ1-1, with D perhaps matching TRBD1 (5 bases). CDR1 and CDR2 (germline): LNHDA, SQIVND (reference sequence). The germline V and J ends were trimmed by 4 bases and 5 bases, with 17 bases remaining between them. The CDR3 length is 15 residues. As DNA, the CDR3 is TGTGCCAGTAGTACCCTCACTCGGGGGGGGACTGAAGCTTTCTTT. Protein sequence: CASSTLTRGGTEAFF. Looking up the rest from reference TRBV19 and TRBJ1-1 gives the full variable domain: DGGITQSPKYLFRKEGQNVTLSCEQNLNHDAMYWYRQDPGQGLRLIYYSQIVNDFQKGDIAEGYSVSREKKESFPLTVTSAQKNPTAFYLCASSTLTRGGTEAFFGQGTRLTVV.

This chain joins TRBV19 and TRBJ1-1; tentatively, D is TRBD1 (5 bases). Germline V lookup: CDR1 LNHDA, CDR2 SQIVND (reference sequence). The CDR3 runs 15 residues. Trimming pared 7 bases from V and 3 bases from J, leaving 18 bases between. The CDR3 region is CASNWGLMADTEAFF. The CDR3 nucleotides read TGTGCCAGTAACTGGGGACTAATGGCGGACACTGAAGCTTTCTTT.

This chain uses TRBV12-3 or TRBV12-4 with TRBJ2-1; D remains unclear. The CDR3 covers 11 residues. V was cut by 8 bases and J by 9 bases, with 11 bases left in between. CDR3: CASWPMSEQFF. For the CDR3, the DNA is TGTGCCAGCTGGCCAATGAGTGAGCAGTTCTTC.

This clone was recorded only once. This chain connects TRBV5-4 to TRBJ1-2, with 7 bases identical to TRBD1. Germline V gene data show CDR1 as SGHNT and CDR2 as YYREEE (reference sequence). V shed 0 bases and J 6 bases; nucleotides not matched to a gene: 2. This CDR3 contains 13 residues. The CDR3 sequence: CASSLAGGDGYTF. The CDR3 coding sequence is TGTGCCAGCAGCTTGGCAGGGGGGGATGGCTACACCTTC.

CDR3 region: CASSDVSIGTSNTEAFF. CDR3 sequence (DNA): TGTGCCAGCAGTGACGTTTCTATCGGGACATCGAACACTGAAGCTTTCTTT. V is TRBV25-1 and J is TRBJ1-1, with D maybe TRBD1 (6 bases). Germline V gene lookup returns CDR1 MGHDK and CDR2 SYGVNS. The CDR3 spans 17 residues. Trimming took off 3 bases at V and 1 base at J, with 18 bases between the two ends.

The chain combines TRBV5-5 with TRBJ2-2; D not resolved. Germline V CDR1 and CDR2: SGHKS, YYEKEE (reference sequence). V dropped 0 bases and J dropped 5 bases, with 11 bases sitting between them. The CDR3 has 15 residues. The CDR3: CASSLVGPGTGELFF. The CDR3 DNA reads TGTGCCAGCAGCTTGGTAGGGCCCGGAACCGGGGAGCTGTTTTTT.

V is TRBV4-1 and J is TRBJ2-3, with D maybe TRBD1 (5 bases). Germline values: CDR1 MGHRA, CDR2 YSYEKL. The CDR3 runs 17 residues. V lost 0 bases and J lost 0, with 13 bases in between. The CDR3 region is CASSQETGPYSTDTQYF. CDR3 in DNA: TGCGCCAGCAGCCAAGAAACAGGACCCTATAGCACAGATACGCAGTATTTT.

The rearrangement links TRBV3-1 (or the pseudogene TRBV3-2) to TRBJ2-1; 8 bases are shared with TRBD2. The CDR3 loop spans 14 amino acids. The germline CDR1 and CDR2 sequences are LGHDT and YNNKEL (reference sequence). With V trimmed by 1 base and J by 6 bases, 2 bases remained unmatched. CDR3 sequence: CASSQVSGGNEQFF. The CDR3 DNA reads as TGTGCCAGCAGCCAAGTAAGCGGGGGCAATGAGCAGTTCTTC.

The rearrangement uses TRBV4-3 and TRBJ1-4; no firm D call. CDR3 length equals 18 residues. Germline loops: CDR1 LGHNA, CDR2 YSLEER. Trimming stripped 0 bases from V and 1 base from J, with 15 bases between. The CDR3 bases are TGCGCCAGCAGCCAAGATCCCCCCCTACAAGGAACTAATGAAAAACTGTTTTTT. This codes for CASSQDPPLQGTNEKLFF.

A single count supports this clone. The V and J genes are TRBV12-3 or TRBV12-4 and TRBJ2-2; maybe TRBD2 (5 bases). The CDR3 length is 13 residues. The V end lost 6 bases, the J end lost 7 bases, and 12 bases lay between the germline ends. The CDR3 reads CASSSGWYGELFF. CDR3 coding DNA: TGTGCCAGCAGCTCGGGGTGGTACGGGGAGCTGTTTTTT.

V is TRBV2 and J is TRBJ1-5, with 12 bases fitting TRBD1. The CDR3 sequence is 16 residues long. Germline CDR1 SNHLY, CDR2 FYNNEI. Trimming removed 3 bases from V and 4 bases from J; junction bases left unmatched: 4. DNA for the CDR3: TGTGCCAGCAGTGACGCGGGACAGGGGGCTAATCAGCCCCAGCATTTT. The encoded protein is CASSDAGQGANQPQHF.

This clone was recorded only once. The chain couples TRBV5-1 to TRBJ2-1, with 7 bases that match TRBD2. Germline lookup yields CDR1 SGHRS and CDR2 YFSETQ. The CDR3 runs 14 residues. Trimming at V came to 2 bases and at J to 9 bases, leaving 8 bases not matched to a gene. CDR3 nucleotides: TGCGCCAGCAGCTTATTGGGGCGGGGGACTGAGCAGTTCTTC. Its translation is CASSLLGRGTEQFF. Using reference TRBV5-1 and TRBJ2-1 for the parts outside the CDR3, the full variable domain is KAGVTQTPRYLIKTRGQQVTLSCSPISGHRSVSWYQQTPGQGLQFLFEYFSETQRNKGNFPGRFSGRQFSNSRSEMNVSTLELGDSALYLCASSLLGRGTEQFFGPGTRLTVL.

CDR3 DNA sequence: TGTGCCAGCAGCTTTCAGGCGCGAGTTGAGGCTTTCTTT. Its protein is CASSFQARVEAFF. The genes are TRBV7-8 and TRBJ1-1; D uncertain. V gave up 3 bases and J gave up 11 bases, with 16 bases separating them. Germline values: CDR1 SGHVS, CDR2 FQNEAQ. The length of the CDR3 is 13 residues. The full variable domain, rest sourced from reference TRBV7-8 and TRBJ1-1, is GAGVSQSPRYKVAKRGQDVALRCDPISGHVSLFWYQQALGQGPEFLTYFQNEAQLDKSGLPSDRFFAERPEGSVSTLKIQRTQQEDSAVYLCASSFQARVEAFFGQGTRLTVV.

Concerning this clone itself: At one boundary the junction diverges from the germline segment, which might be a read error. This rearrangement joins TRBV3-1 (or the pseudogene TRBV3-2) to TRBJ1-2; 9 bases are shared with TRBD1. The CDR3 loop spans 15 amino acids. Germline CDR1 LGHDT, CDR2 YNNKEL (reference sequence). CDR3 nucleotides: TGTGCCAGCAGCTATATTGGACAGGGGCTGAATGGCTGCACCTTC. Translating it yields CASSYIGQGLNGCTF.

The chain carries TRBV7-2 and TRBJ1-1; a possible D gene is TRBD1 (5 bases). Germline CDR1 SGHTA, CDR2 FQGNSA. The CDR3 is 13 amino acids. Trimming took off 4 bases at V and 3 bases at J, with 9 bases between the two ends. The CDR3 loop reads CASSWGGYTEAFF. CDR3 nucleotides: TGTGCCAGCAGCTGGGGGGGGTACACTGAAGCTTTCTTT.

The chain uses TRBV9 and TRBJ1-2; possibly TRBD1 for D (6 bases). Germline lookup yields CDR1 SGDLS and CDR2 YYNGEE. Trimming shortened V by 3 bases and J by 12 bases, and 18 bases separated the two germline ends. The CDR3 is 13 residues long. In nucleotides, the CDR3 is TGTGCCAGCAGCGCGAGGGGGACCGTTGTTGACACCTTC. This encodes CASSARGTVVDTF.

This clone was recorded only once. V is TRBV6-5 and J is TRBJ1-2, with a weak D call TRBD1 (5 bases). This CDR3 has 16 amino acids. The germline gives CDR1 MNHEY, CDR2 SVGAGI. V lost 0 bases, J lost 6 bases, and 17 bases lay in between. The CDR3 nucleotides read TGTGCCAGCAGTTACTCTTTGGCAGGGTCGGAGAATGGCTACACCTTC. This sequence encodes CASSYSLAGSENGYTF.

V gene TRBV5-4 combines with J gene TRBJ2-3; TRBD1 aligns across 8 bases. Germline-derived CDR1 and CDR2 are SGHNT and YYREEE (reference sequence). The CDR3 is made up of 17 amino acids. V was pared by 4 bases and J by 9 bases, with 19 bases of the junction left unmatched. The CDR3 here is CASSTYGQGLTRGTQYF. The DNA of the CDR3 is TGTGCCAGCAGCACCTATGGACAGGGTCTCACAAGGGGCACGCAGTATTTT.

The rearrangement links TRBV7-9 to TRBJ2-1, with unresolved D. Germline lookup yields CDR1 SEHNR and CDR2 FQNEAQ (reference sequence). Trimming pared 1 base from V and 5 bases from J, leaving 6 bases between. The CDR3 contains 13 residues. CDR3 amino acids: CASSLDRHNEQFF. CDR3 nucleotide sequence: TGTGCCAGCAGCTTAGATCGGCACAATGAGCAGTTCTTC.